These T cell receptor beta chains were read from a single sample in a study of blood T cell repertoires in COVID-19. Profiled with immunoSEQ multiplex PCR; TCRdb holds only in-frame clones, not every one. The data show about 99,000 clones, more than 80% seen once. Sequencing was done on a sample of peripheral blood. The receptors come from a woman aged 55-70 years with acute or convalescent COVID-19. The CDR3 runs from the conserved cysteine through the conserved F or W. The D gene is left open where the match is weak. Not every row has a clone size; where given, it reads once, few, many or a size class.

TRBJ2-1 | TRBD2 | TRBV5-1 | . | TGCGCCAGCAGCTTGGAAACTAGCGATGAGCAGTTCTTC | CASSLETSDEQFF
TRBJ1-2 | TRBD1 | TRBV7-9 | . | TGTGCCAGCAGCCCCCGAACCGGGACAGGGTATGGCTACACCTTC | CASSPRTGTGYGYTF
TRBJ2-1 | . | TRBV29-1 | . | TGCAGCGTTGAGCGGGACTCCTACAATGAGCAGTTCTTC | CSVERDSYNEQFF
TRBJ1-3 | . | TRBV5-1 | . | TGCGCCAGCAGCCGCGTTGGGGCACAAGGTGGAAACACCATATATTTT | CASSRVGAQGGNTIYF
TRBJ1-4 | . | TRBV6-1 | . | TGTGCCAGCAGTGAAGCGGGGACGGGGGGGCTGAATGAAAAACTGTTTTTT | CASSEAGTGGLNEKLFF
TRBJ1-6 | TRBD1 | TRBV28 | . | TGTGCCAGCAGTTTAAGGGGACAGGGGGTAAATTCACCCCTCCACTTT | CASSLRGQGVNSPLHF
TRBJ2-5 | . | TRBV5-4 | once | TGTGCCAGCAGCCCGGACACTCAAGAGACCCAGTACTTC | CASSPDTQETQYF
TRBJ2-1 | TRBD1 | TRBV27 | . | TGTGCCAGCAGTATTAACCCCGGACAGGCTCACAATGAGCAGTTCTTC | CASSINPGQAHNEQFF
TRBJ2-3 | . | TRBV7-3 | . | TGTGCCAGCAGCTTACTAGCCCCTAGGGATACGCAGTATTTT | CASSLLAPRDTQYF
TRBJ2-1 | TRBD1 | TRBV11-3 | . | TGTGCCAGCAGCTCCCGGGACAGGGGTCTCAATGAGCAGTTCTTC | CASSSRDRGLNEQFF
TRBJ1-1 | . | TRBV7-9 | . | TGTGCCAGCAGCCTACAGGGCCGAGAAGCTTTCTTT | CASSLQGREAFF
TRBJ1-3 | . | TRBV2 | . | TGTGCCAGCAGTACTGACAGGAGCTCTGGAAACACCATATATTTT | CASSTDRSSGNTIYF
TRBJ1-2 | . | TRBV5-1 | . | TGCGCCAGCAGCCCGCACGCAGGGGCCTATGGCTACACCTTC | CASSPHAGAYGYTF
TRBJ2-7 | TRBD1 | TRBV5-5 | . | TGTGCCAGCAGCTTGGCCCCCGGGACAGGGACCCACGAGCAGTACTTC | CASSLAPGTGTHEQYF
TRBJ1-1 | TRBD1 | TRBV19 | . | TGTGCCAGTAGTACTCGGGGACAGGGACGATGGAACACTGAAGCTTTCTTT | CASSTRGQGRWNTEAFF
TRBJ1-2 | . | TRBV6-5 | once | TGTGCCAGCAGCTCCGCAGGGATCGACTATGGCTACACCTTC | CASSSAGIDYGYTF
TRBJ2-7 | TRBD1 | TRBV28 | . | TGTGCCAGCAGTTTCCCCACAGGGGCTCCGTACTTC | CASSFPTGAPYF
TRBJ2-3 | . | TRBV28 | . | TGTGCCAGCTTTAGCGACACAGATACGCAGTATTTT | CASFSDTDTQYF
TRBJ1-3 | . | TRBV6-5 | . | TGTGCCACCCTCGAGAGCTCTGGAAACACCATATATTTT | CATLESSGNTIYF
TRBJ1-2 | TRBD1 | TRBV6-2/TRBV6-3 | . | TGTGCCAGCAGTTACTCCGGACAGGGGGGCTATGGCTACACCTTC | CASSYSGQGGYGYTF
TRBJ1-1 | . | TRBV11-1 | . | TGTGCCAGCAGCTTATTAGCAGGGGACACTGAAGCTTTCTTT | CASSLLAGDTEAFF
TRBJ1-1 | . | TRBV28 | . | TGTGCCAGCAGCCCCGCATACAGGGCGAACACTGAAGCTTTCTTT | CASSPAYRANTEAFF
TRBJ1-2 | . | TRBV9 | . | TGTGCCAGCAGCGCAACATCTAGGGGCCATGGCTACACCTTC | CASSATSRGHGYTF
TRBJ1-1 | . | TRBV18 | . | TGTGCCAGCTCACCTGTGCCAGAAAACACTGAAGCTTTCTTT | CASSPVPENTEAFF
TRBJ2-2 | . | TRBV12-5 | . | TGTGCTAGTGGTTTGAAACCGGTGGGGGCTCGCACCGGGGAGCTGTTTTTT | CASGLKPVGARTGELFF
TRBJ1-1 | TRBD1 | TRBV7-9 | . | TGTGCCAGCAGCTCGACAGGGAGTTTCACTGAAGCTTTCTTT | CASSSTGSFTEAFF
TRBJ1-3 | . | TRBV4-2 | . | TGTGCCAGCAGCCTTGGGGGGGTGGACTCTGGAAACACCATATATTTT | CASSLGGVDSGNTIYF
TRBJ1-2 | TRBD1 | TRBV6-5 | . | TGTGCCAGCAGGGAGACAGGGGGCTATGGCTACACCTTC | CASRETGGYGYTF
TRBJ1-2 | TRBD1 | TRBV5-1 | . | TGCGCCAGCAGCGAGGGGGCAGGCTATGGCTACACCTTC | CASSEGAGYGYTF
TRBJ1-3 | TRBD1 | TRBV2 | . | TGTGCCGGATCCGGGACAGGATTAGGAAACACCATATATTTT | CAGSGTGLGNTIYF
TRBJ1-2 | . | TRBV20-1 | . | TGCAGTGCTAGGAACCGCGAGGGCTACACCTTC | CSARNREGYTF